This record looks at one T cell receptor (beta chain) sequence and its context. This entry is derived from a study of cytomegalovirus exposure and HLA in healthy donors. The PCR had 60 Vbeta and 13 Jbeta primers. Sequencing used immunoSEQ multiplex PCR; TCRdb keeps in-frame clones, though not all of them. This sample has around 91,000 clones, with 60% to 80% found just once. Germline V gene lookup returns CDR1 SGHTA and CDR2 FQGNSA. With 5 bases clipped from V and 10 bases from J, the junction kept 9 bases outside the gene matches. CDR3 length equals 13 residues. The sequenced sample consisted of PBMCs. J is TRBJ2-3 and V is TRBV7-2; TRBD1 aligns across 7 bases. This TCR was recovered from a man aged 55 to 70 in good health and CMV-seronegative. The CDR3 DNA is TGTGCCAGCAGCACTAATTCGGACAGGCCGCAGTATTTT. It is translated as CASSTNSDRPQYF.